This T cell receptor beta chain was recorded in a study of OX40 agonist ivuxolimab in advanced cancers. The wider study: As their treatment, patients were administered ivuxolimab, an agonistic anti-OX40 (CD134) antibody. Dose-escalation patients were diagnosed with hepatocellular carcinoma, melanoma, renal cell cancer or head and neck cancer.

This clone was recorded a few times. Its cognate antigen is unknown. Sequenced by immunoSEQ multiplex PCR; TCRdb stores in-frame clones only, minus some. The sample holds over 25,000 clones, 80% to 85% seen once. Points from the study as a whole: CD4+ T cells averaged fewer expanded clones than CD8+ T cells. The specificity for antigen of the expanded peripheral T cells was not determined.

The CDR3 sequence is 14 residues long. Looked up from germline, CDR1 is LGHNA and CDR2 is YNFKEQ. V was shortened by 1 base and J by 4 bases, with 8 bases between the two germline ends. The sequenced sample was CD4+ or CD8+ T cells sorted from blood, obtained in a trial of the OX40 agonist ivuxolimab. This chain joins TRBV4-2 and TRBJ1-5; no clear D gene. The TCR comes from an adult with an advanced solid tumor such as melanoma, head and neck, liver or kidney cancer. The CDR3: CASSQGSENQPQHF. Written as DNA, the CDR3 is TGTGCCAGCAGCCAAGGATCAGAGAATCAGCCCCAGCATTTT.